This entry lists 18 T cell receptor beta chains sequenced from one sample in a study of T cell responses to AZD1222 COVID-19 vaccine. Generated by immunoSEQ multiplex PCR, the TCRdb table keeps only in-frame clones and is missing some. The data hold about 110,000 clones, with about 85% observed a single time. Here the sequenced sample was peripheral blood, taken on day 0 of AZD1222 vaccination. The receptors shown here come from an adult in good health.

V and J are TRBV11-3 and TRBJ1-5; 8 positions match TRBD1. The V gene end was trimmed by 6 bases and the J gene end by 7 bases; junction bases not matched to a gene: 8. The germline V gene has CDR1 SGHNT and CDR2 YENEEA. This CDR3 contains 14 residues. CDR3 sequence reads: CASSFRQGAQPQHF. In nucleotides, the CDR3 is TGTGCCAGCAGTTTTCGGCAGGGGGCACAGCCCCAGCATTTT. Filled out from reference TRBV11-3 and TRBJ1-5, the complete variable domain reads EAGVVQSPRYKIIEKKQPVAFWCNPISGHNTLYWYLQNLGQGPELLIRYENEEAVDDSQLPKDRFSAERLKGVDSTLKIQPAELGDSAVYLCASSFRQGAQPQHFGDGTRLSIL.

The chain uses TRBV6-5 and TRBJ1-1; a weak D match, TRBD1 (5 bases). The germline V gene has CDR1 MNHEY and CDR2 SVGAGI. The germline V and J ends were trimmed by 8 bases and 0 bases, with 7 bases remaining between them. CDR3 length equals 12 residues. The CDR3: CASGGLNTEAFF. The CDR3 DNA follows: TGTGCCAGCGGGGGGTTGAACACTGAAGCTTTCTTT.

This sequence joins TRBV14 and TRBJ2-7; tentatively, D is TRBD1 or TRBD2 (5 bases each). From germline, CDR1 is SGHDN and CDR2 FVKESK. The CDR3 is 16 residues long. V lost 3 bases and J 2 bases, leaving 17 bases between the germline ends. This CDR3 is CASSHSFRGPTYEQYF. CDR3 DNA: TGTGCCAGCAGCCACTCGTTCCGGGGCCCCACCTACGAGCAGTACTTC.

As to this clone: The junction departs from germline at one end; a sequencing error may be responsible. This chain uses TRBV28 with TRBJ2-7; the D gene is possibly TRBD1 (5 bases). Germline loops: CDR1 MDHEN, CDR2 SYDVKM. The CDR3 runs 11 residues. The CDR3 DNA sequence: TGTGCCAGCAGTTTAGGGGCCAGAGAGGACTTC. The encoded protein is CASSLGAREDF.

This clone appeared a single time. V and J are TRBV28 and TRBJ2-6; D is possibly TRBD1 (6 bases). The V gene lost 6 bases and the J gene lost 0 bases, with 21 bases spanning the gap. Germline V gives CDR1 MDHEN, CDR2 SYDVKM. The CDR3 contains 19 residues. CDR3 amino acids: CASSLPGTGMGSGANVLTF. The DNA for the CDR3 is TGTGCCAGCAGCCTCCCTGGAACAGGGATGGGCTCTGGGGCCAACGTCCTGACTTTC.

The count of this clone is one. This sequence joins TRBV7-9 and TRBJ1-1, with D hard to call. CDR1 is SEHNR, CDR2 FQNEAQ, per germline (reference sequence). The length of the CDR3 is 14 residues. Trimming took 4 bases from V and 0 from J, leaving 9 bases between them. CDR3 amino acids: CASSSKPVNTEAFF. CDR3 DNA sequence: TGTGCCAGCAGCTCTAAACCGGTGAACACTGAAGCTTTCTTT.

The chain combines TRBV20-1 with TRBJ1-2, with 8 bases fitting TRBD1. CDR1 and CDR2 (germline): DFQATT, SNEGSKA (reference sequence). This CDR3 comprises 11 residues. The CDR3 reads CSLGQGRGYTF. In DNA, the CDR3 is TGCAGCCTCGGACAGGGTAGGGGCTACACCTTC.

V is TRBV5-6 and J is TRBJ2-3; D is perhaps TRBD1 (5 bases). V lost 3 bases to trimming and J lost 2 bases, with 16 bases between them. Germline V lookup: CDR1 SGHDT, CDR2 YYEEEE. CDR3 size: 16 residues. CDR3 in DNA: TGTGCCAGCAGCTACATCGGGTCCAGGGACACAGATACGCAGTATTTT. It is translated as CASSYIGSRDTDTQYF.

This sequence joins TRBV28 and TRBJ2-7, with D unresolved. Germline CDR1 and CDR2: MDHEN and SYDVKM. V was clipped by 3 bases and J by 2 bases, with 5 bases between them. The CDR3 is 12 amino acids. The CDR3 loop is CASSLLAYEQYF. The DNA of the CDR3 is TGTGCCAGCAGTTTGCTCGCCTACGAGCAGTACTTC.

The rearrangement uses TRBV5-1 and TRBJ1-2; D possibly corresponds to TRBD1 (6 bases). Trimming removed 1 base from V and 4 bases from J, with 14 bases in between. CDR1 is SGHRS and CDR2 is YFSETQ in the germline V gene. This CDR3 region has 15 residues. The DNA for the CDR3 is TGCGCCAGCAGCTTGAAACCGGGGGCAGGCTATGGCTACACCTTC. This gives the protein CASSLKPGAGYGYTF.

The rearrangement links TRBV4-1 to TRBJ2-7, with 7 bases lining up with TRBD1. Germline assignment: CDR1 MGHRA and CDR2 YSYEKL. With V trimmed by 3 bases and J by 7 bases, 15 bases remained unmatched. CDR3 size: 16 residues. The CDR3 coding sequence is TGCGCCAGCAGCCAGGTATACAGGGGTCCCCCCTTTGAGCAGTACTTC. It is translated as CASSQVYRGPPFEQYF.

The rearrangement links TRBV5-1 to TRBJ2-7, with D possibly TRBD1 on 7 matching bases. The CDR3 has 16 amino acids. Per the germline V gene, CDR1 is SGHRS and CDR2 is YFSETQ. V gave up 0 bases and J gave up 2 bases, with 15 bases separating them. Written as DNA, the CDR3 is TGCGCCAGCAGCTTGGCCGCAGGGGGGAATGCCTACGAGCAGTACTTC. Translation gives CASSLAAGGNAYEQYF.

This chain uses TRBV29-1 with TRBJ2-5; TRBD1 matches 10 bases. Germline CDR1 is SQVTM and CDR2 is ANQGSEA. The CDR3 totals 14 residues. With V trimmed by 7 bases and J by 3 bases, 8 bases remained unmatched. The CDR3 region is CSGRQGAREETQYF. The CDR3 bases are TGCAGCGGTCGACAGGGGGCGCGGGAAGAGACCCAGTACTTC.

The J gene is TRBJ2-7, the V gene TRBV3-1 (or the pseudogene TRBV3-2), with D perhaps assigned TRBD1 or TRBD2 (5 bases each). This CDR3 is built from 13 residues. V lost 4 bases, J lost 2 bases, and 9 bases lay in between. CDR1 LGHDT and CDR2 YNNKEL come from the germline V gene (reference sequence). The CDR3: CASSPGPAYEQYF. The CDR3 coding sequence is TGTGCCAGCAGCCCGGGGCCCGCCTACGAGCAGTACTTC.

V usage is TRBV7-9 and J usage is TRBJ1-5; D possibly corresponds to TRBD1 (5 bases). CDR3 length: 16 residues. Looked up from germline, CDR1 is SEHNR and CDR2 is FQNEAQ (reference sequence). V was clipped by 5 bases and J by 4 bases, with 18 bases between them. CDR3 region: CASSPLRIGANQPQHF. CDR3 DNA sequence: TGTGCCAGCAGCCCATTACGTATTGGGGCAAATCAGCCCCAGCATTTT.

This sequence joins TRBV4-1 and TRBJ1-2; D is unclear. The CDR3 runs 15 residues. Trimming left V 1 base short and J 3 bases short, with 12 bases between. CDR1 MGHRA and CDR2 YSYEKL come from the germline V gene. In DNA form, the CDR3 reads TGCGCCAGCAGCCAAGCGGAGGGTACGTACTATGGCTACACCTTC. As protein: CASSQAEGTYYGYTF.

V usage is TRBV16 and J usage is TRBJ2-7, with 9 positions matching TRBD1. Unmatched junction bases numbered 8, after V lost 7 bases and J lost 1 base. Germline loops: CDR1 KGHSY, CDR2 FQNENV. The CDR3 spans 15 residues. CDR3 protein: CASKTGTGRSYEQYF. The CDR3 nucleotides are TGTGCCAGCAAAACCGGGACAGGGCGGTCCTACGAGCAGTACTTC.

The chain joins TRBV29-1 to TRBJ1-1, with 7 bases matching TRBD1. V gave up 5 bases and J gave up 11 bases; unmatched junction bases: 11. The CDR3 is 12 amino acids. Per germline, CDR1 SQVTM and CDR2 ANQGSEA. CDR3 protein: CSVFRGGELAFF. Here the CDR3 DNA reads TGCAGCGTTTTCAGGGGGGGTGAGTTGGCTTTCTTT. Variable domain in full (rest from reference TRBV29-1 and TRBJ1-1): SAVISQKPSRDICQRGTSLTIQCQVDSQVTMMFWYRQQPGQSLTLIATANQGSEATYESGFVIDKFPISRPNLTFSTLTVSNMSPEDSSIYLCSVFRGGELAFFGQGTRLTVV.